Presented here are 2 T cell receptor beta chains from one specimen sequenced in a study of regulatory T cells in long-lasting Graves disease. The time point is: newly diagnosed GD, antithyroid drugs for less than 3 months. PBMC RNA was the source of the TCR library. Building of the TCR beta libraries involved iRepertoire HTBI primers and Arm-PCR of CDR3 regions. TCRdb analysed the multiplex PCR reads with MiXCR anew, one entry per CDR3 protein. The data show some 600,000 distinct CDR3 sequences, about 16% seen once. These data were also reused for a study on T cells in Graves' hyperthyroidism and ophthalmopathy.

Sequenced here: peripheral blood mononuclear cells (PBMCs), sampled at new diagnosis, from a patient treated with antithyroid drugs. The receptors were gathered from a young man with Graves disease.

With respect to this clonotype: Being one base from a much bigger clone, this may be a read error. This rearrangement joins TRBV20-1 to TRBJ2-7, with D perhaps matching TRBD2 (5 bases). Germline-derived CDR1 and CDR2 are DFQATT and SNEGSKA (reference sequence). There are 14 residues in the CDR3. V was shortened by 1 base and J by 2 bases, with 12 bases between the two germline ends. The CDR3 coding sequence is TGCAGTGCTAGAGGTAGCAGAGGGACCTACGAGCAGTACTTC. Translation gives CSARGSRGTYEQYF.

This clonotype turned up a few times. The CDR3 DNA follows: TGTGCCAGTAGTTTCAGGGAGGCCACTGAAGCTTTCTTT. This gives the protein CASSFREATEAFF. V and J are TRBV19 and TRBJ1-1; tentatively, D is TRBD1 (5 bases). CDR3 length: 13 amino acids. CDR1 and CDR2 (germline): LNHDA, SQIVND (reference sequence). V gave up 5 bases and J gave up 4 bases, with 11 bases separating them.